The sequence of this T cell receptor beta chain was determined in a study of blood T cell repertoires in COVID-19. Study details: In each case, the material was cDNA or gDNA derived from T cells, B-cell-depleted T cells, or PBMCs.

How the authors handled the data: Amplification of reference gene primers was used by the study to estimate nucleated cell counts. Profiled with immunoSEQ multiplex PCR; TCRdb holds only in-frame clones, not every one. That table furnishes V, J and clone size, whereas the DNA furnished D and trimming. Of around 400,000 clones listed, over 75% were seen once; the top ten hold 2% to 2.5%. Unmatched junction bases numbered 16, after V lost 0 bases and J lost 7 bases. Germline assignment: CDR1 MGHRA and CDR2 YSYEKL. The CDR3 contains 19 residues. The clonotype comes from a woman in her fifties or sixties with COVID-19, enrolled during active disease. The J gene is TRBJ2-7, the V gene TRBV4-1, with 12 bases that match TRBD1. The sequencing sample was made of peripheral blood. The CDR3 is CASSQEIFSGTGGLREQYF. The DNA for the CDR3 is TGCGCCAGCAGCCAAGAAATTTTCTCCGGGACAGGGGGCCTCCGGGAGCAGTACTTC.